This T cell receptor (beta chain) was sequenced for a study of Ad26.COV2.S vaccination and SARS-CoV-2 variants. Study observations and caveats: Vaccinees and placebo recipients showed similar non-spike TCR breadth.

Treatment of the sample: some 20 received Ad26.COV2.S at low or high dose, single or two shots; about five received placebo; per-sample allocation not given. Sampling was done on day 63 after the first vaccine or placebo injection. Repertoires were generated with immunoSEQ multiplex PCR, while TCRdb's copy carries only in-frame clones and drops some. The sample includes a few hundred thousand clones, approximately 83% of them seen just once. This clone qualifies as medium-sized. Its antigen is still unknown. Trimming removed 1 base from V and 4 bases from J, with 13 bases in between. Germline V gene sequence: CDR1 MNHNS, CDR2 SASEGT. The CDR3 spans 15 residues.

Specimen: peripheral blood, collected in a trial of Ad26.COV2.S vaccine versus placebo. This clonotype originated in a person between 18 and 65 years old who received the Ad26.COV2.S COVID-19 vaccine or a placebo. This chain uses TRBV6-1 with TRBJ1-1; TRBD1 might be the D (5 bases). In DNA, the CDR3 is TGTGCCAGCAGTGAAGAAGAGGGGAGAATCACTGAAGCTTTCTTT. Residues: CASSEEEGRITEAFF.